This TCR beta chain was retrieved from a study of blood T cell repertoires in COVID-19. Study summary: Sources were T cells, B-cell-depleted T cells, or PBMCs; the material itself was cDNA or gDNA.

Germline CDR1 is GTSNPN and CDR2 is SVGIG (reference sequence). The length of the CDR3 is 14 residues. The junction had 9 bases not matched to a gene; V was cut back by 2 bases and J by 5 bases. Data came from immunoSEQ multiplex PCR; TCRdb stores just in-frame clones and leaves some out. The sample yields about 170,000 clones, under 90% seen once. The TCR originated in a woman older than 75 with acute or convalescent COVID-19. The chain uses TRBV30 and TRBJ2-7; 7 positions match TRBD1. The sample taken for sequencing was peripheral blood. DNA for the CDR3: TGTGCCTGGAGTTTTGACAGGGTGTGGGACGAGCAGTACTTC. It specifies CAWSFDRVWDEQYF.